This passage covers 2 T cell receptor beta chains from one sample sequenced in a study of patients and donors after allogeneic stem cell transplantation. TCRdb fed the RT-PCR reads into MiXCR, producing one record per CDR3 protein. The sample shows approximately 20,000 distinct CDR3 sequences, 4.9% of them seen only once. Material for sequencing was blood, either unsorted or a sorted T cell fraction (not recorded which). These receptors all stem from a human donor who was either an allogeneic HSCT recipient or a stem cell or donor lymphocyte infusion donor (not recorded which). It is not recorded whose cells these are; they may come from a transplant donor.

This clonotype was observed at least ten times. This chain joins TRBV24-1 and TRBJ1-2; D gene ambiguous. CDR1 is KGHDR and CDR2 is SFDVKD in the germline V gene. Between the trimmed V and J ends, which lost 7 bases and 5 bases, there was a span of 7 bases. The CDR3 extends over 11 amino acids. The CDR3 is CATSNEYGYTF. In nucleotides, the CDR3 is TGTGCCACCAGCAATGAATATGGCTACACCTTC.

The chain recombines TRBV4-2 with TRBJ1-2; the D is unclear. Looked up from germline, CDR1 is LGHNA and CDR2 is YNFKEQ. The CDR3 contains 13 residues. The ends were cut back, 1 base at V and 4 bases at J, with 7 bases in the middle. Written as DNA, the CDR3 is TGTGCCAGCAGCCAAGGCTGCTGCTATGGCTACACCTTC. Its protein product is CASSQGCCYGYTF.